The clone carrying this T cell receptor beta chain was seen a handful of times. Its specificity is unknown. TCRB transcripts that were expressed got sequenced, as all of the isolated RNA had been reverse transcribed. TCRdb's table, derived via immunoSEQ multiplex PCR, lists solely in-frame clones and lacks some. Among about 650,000 clones, around 12% were seen once, and the ten largest hold more than 0.09%. These data originate in a study of beta chain features in type 1 diabetes. A single heparinised blood sample, averaging roughly 100 mL, was obtained per donor. Sorting of CD4+ naive, central memory, regulatory and stem cell-like memory cells was performed via CD45RO/CCR7/CD25/CD127/CD95/CD27. This CDR3 region has 14 residues. Between the trimmed V and J ends, which lost 9 bases and 0 bases, there was a span of 15 bases. The germline gives CDR1 LNHDA, CDR2 SQIVND (reference sequence). Study outcomes and limitations: VDJ junctions from patients with type 1 diabetes contained fewer insertions and more deletions. Type 1 diabetes patients showed a moderate but significant shortening of TCRB CDR3s in all four CD4+ subsets.

The source is a man aged 25 to 40 with type 1 diabetes. The V and J genes are TRBV19 and TRBJ2-7, with TRBD1 as a possible D gene (5 bases). Sample: naive CD4+ T cells from blood. The CDR3 nucleotides read TGTGCCAGCAAGGAAGACACAGGCTCCTACGAGCAGTACTTC. It specifies CASKEDTGSYEQYF.